The next 16 T cell receptor beta chains were all read from a single sample in a study of PD-L1 blockade in urothelial cancer. The time point denotes: pretreatment peripheral blood. Here immunoSEQ multiplex PCR was the method, and the copy in TCRdb shows in-frame clones only, minus some. The data hold 95,000 or so clones, with roughly 84% observed a single time. Here the sequenced sample was PBMCs, taken around atezolizumab (anti-PD-L1) treatment. The receptors stem from a man aged 60 to 75 with urothelial cancer.

V usage is TRBV11-3 and J usage is TRBJ1-1, with 9 bases aligning to TRBD1. This CDR3 comprises 14 residues. The germline gives CDR1 SGHNT, CDR2 YENEEA. V lost 1 base to trimming and J lost 5 bases; unmatched junction nucleotides: 2. The CDR3 spells CASSLGGQGTEAFF. In DNA, the CDR3 is TGTGCCAGCAGCTTAGGAGGACAGGGGACTGAAGCTTTCTTT.

This chain uses TRBV11-2 with TRBJ2-2; D unresolved. Deletions cut 2 bases from V and 5 bases from J, with 6 bases between. The CDR3 spans 13 residues. Germline V gives CDR1 SGHAT, CDR2 FQNNGV. The CDR3 DNA is TGTGCCAGCAGCTTATCCGGGACCGGGGAGCTGTTTTTT. It is translated as CASSLSGTGELFF.

This sequence joins TRBV28 and TRBJ2-4; 7 bases map to TRBD2. Germline V CDR1 and CDR2: MDHEN, SYDVKM. The CDR3 covers 16 residues. The J segment lost 3 bases and the V segment lost 5 bases, leaving 10 bases of the junction unmatched. CDR3 loop: CASSPISGKGKNIQYF. The CDR3 DNA sequence: TGTGCCAGCAGTCCCATCAGCGGGAAGGGCAAAAACATTCAGTACTTC.

The chain carries TRBV5-4 and TRBJ2-1; 9 positions match TRBD2. Germline V gene lookup returns CDR1 SGHNT and CDR2 YYREEE (reference sequence). This CDR3 has 15 residues. V gave up 4 bases and J gave up 1 base; unmatched junction bases: 3. The chain's CDR3 is CASSQAGGSYNEQFF. CDR3 coding DNA: TGTGCCAGCAGCCAAGCGGGGGGTTCCTACAATGAGCAGTTCTTC.

The rearrangement uses TRBV27 and TRBJ1-2, with D possibly matching TRBD1 (6 bases). CDR3 size: 12 residues. Germline CDR1 and CDR2: MNHEY and SMNVEV (reference sequence). The V and J ends lost 4 bases and 8 bases respectively, with 11 bases between them. CDR3 DNA: TGTGCCAGCAGTTCCGCAGGGGTGGGCTACACCTTC. This gives the protein CASSSAGVGYTF.

The chain has TRBV5-6 and TRBJ2-7; TRBD1 agrees at 9 bases. CDR3 length equals 15 residues. The junction had 7 bases not matched to a gene; V was cut back by 3 bases and J by 3 bases. The V gene's germline CDR1 is SGHDT and CDR2 YYEEEE. DNA for the CDR3: TGTGCCAGCAGCTCGACCGGGACAGGGATCTACGAGCAGTACTTC. Translating it yields CASSSTGTGIYEQYF.

The rearrangement uses TRBV28 and TRBJ2-3, with 7 positions matching TRBD2. V gave up 8 bases and J gave up 1 base; unmatched junction bases: 12. The CDR3 length is 16 residues. The V gene's germline CDR1 is MDHEN and CDR2 SYDVKM. The CDR3 DNA reads as TGTGCCAGCGGGCCCTACGCAGGGAGGGGCACAGATACGCAGTATTTT. Protein sequence: CASGPYAGRGTDTQYF.

The chain has TRBV14 and TRBJ2-1, with a weak D call TRBD2 (5 bases). V was shortened by 4 bases and J by 0 bases, with 10 bases between the two germline ends. The CDR3 loop spans 15 amino acids. Germline-derived CDR1 and CDR2 are SGHDN and FVKESK. In DNA form, the CDR3 reads TGTGCCAGCAGCCCCCCGGGGAGCTCCTACAATGAGCAGTTCTTC. Translating it yields CASSPPGSSYNEQFF.

The chain is built from TRBV5-4 and TRBJ1-2; tentatively, D is TRBD1 (5 bases). CDR3 length: 14 amino acids. Germline V lookup: CDR1 SGHNT, CDR2 YYREEE (reference sequence). V gave up 0 bases and J gave up 1 base, with 7 bases separating them. CDR3 coding DNA: TGTGCCAGCAGCTTGGACGACAGTAACTATGGCTACACCTTC. Translation gives CASSLDDSNYGYTF.

The chain uses TRBV5-1 and TRBJ1-4; D is undetermined. This CDR3 has 15 amino acids. V was trimmed by 0 bases and J by 8 bases, leaving 14 bases between them. Germline CDR1 SGHRS, CDR2 YFSETQ. Here the CDR3 DNA reads TGCGCCAGCAGCTTGGGTGGCGGAACCTTGGAAAAACTGTTTTTT. The encoded protein is CASSLGGGTLEKLFF.

The chain joins TRBV5-4 to TRBJ2-1; 10 positions match TRBD2. The germline gives CDR1 SGHNT, CDR2 YYREEE (reference sequence). The CDR3 spans 17 residues. Trimming cost V 2 bases and J 11 bases; bases outside gene matches: 16. CDR3 DNA: TGTGCCAGCAGCTTCCGGGGGGCCGAGCGGGGGGGCGATAAGCAGTTCTTC. This gives the protein CASSFRGAERGGDKQFF.

The rearrangement joins TRBV19 to TRBJ2-4; TRBD2 agrees at 14 bases. Germline-derived CDR1 and CDR2 are LNHDA and SQIVND (reference sequence). The CDR3 sequence is 18 residues long. With 5 bases clipped from V and 7 bases from J, the junction kept 13 bases outside the gene matches. The CDR3 region is CASSSYGGLAGVSNIQYF. The CDR3 coding sequence is TGTGCCAGTAGTTCGTATGGGGGACTAGCGGGAGTGTCGAACATTCAGTACTTC.

V usage is TRBV6-1 and J usage is TRBJ2-7; tentative D call: TRBD2 (7 bases). CDR3 length: 14 amino acids. Per germline, CDR1 MNHNS and CDR2 SASEGT. Deletions cut 6 bases from V and 2 bases from J, with 14 bases between. CDR3 bases: TGTGCCAGCAGAAGTGGCGGGGGCGCCTACGAGCAGTACTTC. It encodes CASRSGGGAYEQYF.

The chain couples TRBV6-5 to TRBJ2-1, with D unclear. The germline V and J ends were trimmed by 0 bases and 6 bases, with 6 bases remaining between them. CDR1 and CDR2 (germline): MNHEY, SVGAGI. The CDR3 covers 13 residues. This CDR3 reads CASSYSRLNEQFF. In nucleotides, the CDR3 is TGTGCCAGCAGTTACTCGCGGCTCAATGAGCAGTTCTTC.

This clone has only a few counts. The CDR3 sequence is CASSPDYASSYNEQFF. The CDR3 DNA is TGTGCCAGCAGTCCGGACTACGCCAGCTCCTACAATGAGCAGTTCTTC. The chain combines TRBV2 with TRBJ2-1; tentatively, D is TRBD2 (6 bases). This CDR3 is 16 amino acids long. The V and J ends lost 5 bases and 0 bases respectively, with 14 bases between them. Germline V lookup: CDR1 SNHLY, CDR2 FYNNEI.

The chain links TRBV5-8 to TRBJ1-5; 7 positions agree with TRBD1. J lost 0 bases, V lost 5 bases, and 11 bases had no gene match. Germline-derived CDR1 and CDR2 are SGHTS and YDEGEE. The length of the CDR3 is 17 residues. In DNA, the CDR3 is TGTGCCAGCAGGTTTACAGGGGCGCCGAATAGCAATCAGCCCCAGCATTTT. Translation: CASRFTGAPNSNQPQHF. Based on the CDR3 plus reference TRBV5-8 and TRBJ1-5, the full variable domain is EAGVTQSPTHLIKTRGQQATLRCSPISGHTSVYWYQQALGLGLQFLLWYDEGEERNRGNFPPRFSGRQFPNYSSELNVNALELEDSALYLCASRFTGAPNSNQPQHFGDGTRLSIL.